This TCR beta chain came from a study of blood T cell repertoires in COVID-19. There are 14 residues in the CDR3. The germline CDR1 and CDR2 sequences are GTSNPN and SVGIG (reference sequence). Trimming removed 3 bases from V and 7 bases from J; junction bases left unmatched: 9. Authors' data handling: Amplification of reference gene primers provided the estimated nucleated cell counts. Using immunoSEQ multiplex PCR, the repertoire was profiled, and TCRdb retains in-frame clones only, with some absent. The DNA gave D and trimming, while V, J and clone size come from that table. The top ten hold approximately 3% of the sample, which has about 130,000 clones, about 80% seen once.

Sequenced sample: peripheral blood. The chain recombines TRBV30 with TRBJ1-1; 9 bases align to TRBD1. The clonotype comes from a woman of 80 years or more with acute or convalescent COVID-19. DNA for the CDR3: TGTGCCTGGAGCCGGGACCTGGGACAGGGTGAAGCTTTCTTT. This sequence encodes CAWSRDLGQGEAFF.